This T cell receptor (beta chain) was sequenced during a study of blood T cells in healthy people across ages (dated by TCRdb to about 2015). Regarding the research as a whole: In model experiments, template switching captured about one uniquely barcoded TCR beta cDNA molecule for every two T cells. Age-related changes in TCR beta repertoire diversity were measured in the study by deep sequencing normalized with unique cDNA molecular identifiers. The donors were divided into four age groups: young (average approximately 17 years), middle-aged (about 39), aged (about 60) and long-lived (around 87). To avoid experimental bias, donors of different ages were distributed randomly across sequencing lanes. Two additional independent replicas of 1 million unique cDNA reads from the same blood draw were analyzed for two donors (one aged 18 to 30 and one aged 80 or older).

Based on the germline V gene, the CDR1 and CDR2 sequences are LGHNA and YSLEER. The CDR3 contains 13 residues, cysteine and phenylalanine counted. Only the CDR3 region is kept as DNA, spanning 39 bases read in frame from base 1. V and J are truncated by 0 bases and 10 bases respectively, leaving an intervening sequence of 10 bases. Study-wide conclusions, independent of this receptor: Since profiling was done on bulk unsorted PBMCs, naive and antigen-experienced compartments could not be conclusively compared. Compared with the aged group, the long-lived group had more naive CD4+ T cells, fewer expanded clones and increased TCR diversity, a pattern suggesting age selection. Observed TCR beta diversity correlated strongly with the percentage of naive T cells measured by flow cytometry. Observed TCR beta diversity per million T cells fell roughly linearly with age, and a significant reduction was already apparent by age roughly 40. Estimates of total diversity based on one million sequenced T cells were considered lower bounds and underestimates. Because the CMV infection status of the donors was unknown, age-related changes in expanded clonotypes may potentially have been confounded.

This clonotype has only a few counts. Its cognate antigen has yet to be identified. No much larger clonotype is one base removed from it; base qualities were not supplied. The roughly 42 donors, aged about 6 to 95 years, were systemically healthy Caucasian individuals from Russia. Roughly 9.5 milliliters of peripheral blood were drawn from each donor into EDTA-treated Vacutainer tubes. Ficoll-Paque density-gradient centrifugation was used to isolate PBMCs, with at least 6.5 million per sample. Total RNA, at least 6 micrograms per sample, was extracted from PBMCs with Trizol reagent. For every donor, an aliquot of PBMCs went through flow cytometry to measure the percentages of naive CD45RAhigh/CD27high T cells. The library came from 5' RACE. Sequencing used an Illumina HiSeq 2500. A second roughly 6 to 12 cycle PCR used a sample-barcoded 5' primer and a J-beta primer mix. A unique molecular identifier was introduced onto each TCR beta cDNA molecule by a template-switch 5' adaptor carrying 12 random nucleotides. Each sample yielded at least 3 million CDR3-containing paired-end reads. All of the RNA was converted into first-strand cDNA using the Mint cDNA synthesis kit, with a TRBC-specific oligonucleotide serving as the primer. Following uracil-DNA glycosylase treatment, a first 18-cycle PCR with universal primers M1SS and BC2_uni_R was performed on all cDNA. The authors' pipeline ran thus. Normalization of each sample was performed by random selection of 1 million high-quality reads, each carrying a distinct molecular identifier. Reads sharing molecular identifiers were discarded rather than binned into consensus sequences. CDR3 identification, clonotype clustering and error correction used MiTCR with a Q25 quality threshold and the strictest error-elimination algorithm. Lower-bound total TCR beta diversity was estimated with a nonparametric unseen species model using Euler transformation. TCRdb reworked the public reads: Q25 trimming with fastp, MiXCR clone assembly, productive beta chains retained. Each entry merges the rows of one CDR3 protein and shows their most common DNA and genes. The V and J calls shown here were made by TCRdb, not taken from the authors' results. The sample table shows about 970,000 distinct CDR3 sequences, and about 51% are seen once. The ten most abundant clones make up 20% to 25% of the sample.

This chain joins TRBV4-3 to TRBJ2-1; no D gene is confidently identified. This TCR was sampled from a woman aged 55-70 years in good health. The source material was blood. The nucleotides read TGCGCCAGCAGCCAAGAGAGGAGTCGGGAGCAGTTCTTC. Protein translation: CASSQERSREQFF.